This T cell receptor beta chain emerged from a study of T cells after yellow fever vaccination. Study findings and constraints: Contamination of FACS-sorted repertoires by abundant clonotypes from the bulk population could occur.

From germline, CDR1 is SGDLS and CDR2 YYNGEE. Trimming removed 6 bases at V and 4 bases at J, with 16 bases between. The CDR3 is 14 amino acids. In TCRdb, the 5' RACE reads were re-called with MiXCR into one record per CDR3 protein. The sample has about 330,000 distinct CDR3 sequences; approximately 7% are singletons. Concerning this clonotype itself: Its specificity is not known.

The sequence was obtained from a young man who received the YFV17D yellow fever vaccine. The chain uses TRBV9 and TRBJ1-1, with a weak D call TRBD1 (5 bases). The input for sequencing was PBMCs, taken more than 35 days after the first yellow fever vaccination. CDR3 sequence (DNA): TGTGCCAGCAACCCTGACGGGGCGGGCACTGAAGCTTTCTTT. This translates into CASNPDGAGTEAFF.